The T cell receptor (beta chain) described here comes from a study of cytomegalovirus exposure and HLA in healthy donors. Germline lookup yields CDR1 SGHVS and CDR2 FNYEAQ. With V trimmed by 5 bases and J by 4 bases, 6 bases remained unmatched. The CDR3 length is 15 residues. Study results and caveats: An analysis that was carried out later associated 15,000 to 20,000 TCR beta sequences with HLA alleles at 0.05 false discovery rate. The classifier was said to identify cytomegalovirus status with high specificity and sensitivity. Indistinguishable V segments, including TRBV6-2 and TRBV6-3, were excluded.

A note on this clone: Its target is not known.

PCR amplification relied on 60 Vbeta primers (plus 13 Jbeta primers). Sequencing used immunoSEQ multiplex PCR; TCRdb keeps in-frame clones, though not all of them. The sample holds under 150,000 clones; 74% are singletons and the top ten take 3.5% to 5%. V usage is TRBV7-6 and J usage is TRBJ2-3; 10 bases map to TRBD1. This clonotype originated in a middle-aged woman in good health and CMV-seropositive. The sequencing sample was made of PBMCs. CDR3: CASSLGQGGADTQYF. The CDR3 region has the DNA TGTGCCAGCAGCCTTGGACAGGGGGGGGCAGATACGCAGTATTTT.